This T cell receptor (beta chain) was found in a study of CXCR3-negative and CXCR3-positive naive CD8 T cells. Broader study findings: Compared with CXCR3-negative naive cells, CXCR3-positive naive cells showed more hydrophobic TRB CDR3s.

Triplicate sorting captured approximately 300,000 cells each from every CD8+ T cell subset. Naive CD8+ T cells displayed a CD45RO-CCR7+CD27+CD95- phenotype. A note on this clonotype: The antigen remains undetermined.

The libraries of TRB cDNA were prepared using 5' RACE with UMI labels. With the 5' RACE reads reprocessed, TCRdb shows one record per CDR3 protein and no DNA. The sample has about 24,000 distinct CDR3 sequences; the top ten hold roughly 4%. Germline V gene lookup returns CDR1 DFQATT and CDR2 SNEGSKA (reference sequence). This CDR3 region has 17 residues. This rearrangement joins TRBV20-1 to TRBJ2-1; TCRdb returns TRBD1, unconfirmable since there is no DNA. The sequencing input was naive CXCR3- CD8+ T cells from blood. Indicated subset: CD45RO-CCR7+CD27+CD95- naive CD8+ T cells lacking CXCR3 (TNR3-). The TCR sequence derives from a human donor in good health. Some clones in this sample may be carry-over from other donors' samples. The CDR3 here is CSARSAPLTGLYNEQFF.